The clone carrying this TCR beta chain is called medium-sized (0.01 to 0.1%) based on its frequency. Its specificity is not known. TCRdb keeps only in-frame clones here, not all; method: immunoSEQ multiplex PCR. In all, the sample yields 2,000 to 2,500 clones. CDR3 size: 17 residues. The protein alone is recorded here. Germline V gene sequence: CDR1 MGHRA, CDR2 YSYEKL. The data stem from a study of synovial regulatory T cells in juvenile arthritis. Study observations and caveats: iaTreg cells shared more CDR3 sequences with synovial Tregs than other blood Tregs did.

Matched peripheral blood accompanied the synovial fluid taken from each patient with active arthritis. The origin of this receptor is a donor between 2 and 29 years old with juvenile idiopathic arthritis. The gene calls are TRBV4-1 and TRBJ2-3; without DNA, the TCRdb call of TRBD1 cannot be checked. What was sequenced was Treg cells from the synovium. The CDR3 reads CASSQDIGTGVLDTQYF.